These 17 T cell receptor beta chains share one sample of origin, sequenced in a study of blood T cell repertoires in COVID-19 (TCRdb year 2020). The library was obtained by the immunoSEQ multiplex PCR assay. In its TCRdb copy, this immuneACCESS table keeps in-frame sequences only and misses some clones. Where compared with another copy, unresolved V genes explain less than half of these, and the others have no known cause. This sample holds around 93,000 clones; roughly 87% were observed only once. Of the sample, approximately 18% falls within the top ten clones. The sample consisted of peripheral blood. Source of these receptors: a man at least 80 years old with acute or convalescent COVID-19.

The rearrangement links TRBV7-2 to TRBJ2-4; 7 bases are a match to TRBD2. V gave up 3 bases and J gave up 11 bases; unmatched junction bases: 16. Germline CDR1 is SGHTA and CDR2 is FQGNSA. This CDR3 contains 16 residues. CDR3 DNA sequence: TGTGCCAGCAGCTTTGAAGTTAGCGGGCGTGCCGCCCTTCAGTACTTC. Encoded protein: CASSFEVSGRAALQYF. Full variable domain (remainder filled in from reference TRBV7-2 and TRBJ2-4): GAGVSQSPSNKVTEKGKDVELRCDPISGHTALYWYRQSLGQGLEFLIYFQGNSAPDKSGLPSDRFSAERTGGSVSTLTIQRTQQEDSAVYLCASSFEVSGRAALQYFGAGTRLSVL.

This clone rates as medium-sized. The chain employs TRBV25-1 and TRBJ2-3, with 8 bases identical to TRBD1. With V trimmed by 0 bases and J by 1 base, 9 bases remained unmatched. This CDR3 spans 18 amino acids. CDR1 is MGHDK, CDR2 SYGVNS, per germline. The CDR3 coding sequence is TGTGCCAGCAGTGAATACCCAGACAGGGGAGGCGGCACAGATACGCAGTATTTT. Residues: CASSEYPDRGGGTDTQYF.

The genes are TRBV2 and TRBJ2-3; 11 nucleotides agree with TRBD2. Germline CDR1 and CDR2: SNHLY and FYNNEI. Trimming removed 1 base from V and 5 bases from J; junction bases left unmatched: 5. The CDR3 runs 16 residues. In nucleotides, the CDR3 is TGTGCCAGCAGTGAAGATAGCGGGGGGGCCGGAGATACGCAGTATTTT. Protein: CASSEDSGGAGDTQYF.

The chain is built from TRBV19 and TRBJ1-5; D might be TRBD1 (6 bases). CDR1 is LNHDA and CDR2 is SQIVND in the germline V gene (reference sequence). CDR3 size: 15 residues. Trimming stripped 5 bases from V and 3 bases from J, with 14 bases between. This CDR3 reads CASSRDIGINQPQHF. The CDR3, as DNA: TGTGCCAGTAGTCGGGACATTGGGATCAATCAGCCCCAGCATTTT.

The V and J genes are TRBV10-2 and TRBJ1-6; maybe TRBD1 (5 bases). The CDR3 runs to 13 residues. V was shortened by 4 bases and J by 13 bases, with 14 bases between the two germline ends. The V gene's germline CDR1 is WSHSY and CDR2 SAAADI. This CDR3 reads CASSASLGGPLHF. CDR3 bases: TGCGCCAGCAGTGCCTCCCTGGGGGGTCCCCTCCACTTT.

The chain employs TRBV18 and TRBJ1-4, with 7 positions matching TRBD1. V gave up 0 bases and J gave up 1 base; unmatched junction bases: 2. CDR3 size: 16 residues. The V gene's germline CDR1 is KGHSH and CDR2 LQKENI. CDR3: CASSPPGTVTNEKLFF. CDR3 DNA: TGTGCCAGCTCACCACCCGGGACAGTAACTAATGAAAAACTGTTTTTT.

The chain joins TRBV7-2 to TRBJ2-3, with 7 bases aligning to TRBD2. Germline V gives CDR1 SGHTA, CDR2 FQGNSA. Trimming at V came to 3 bases and at J to 2 bases, leaving 5 bases not matched to a gene. The CDR3 length is 15 residues. The CDR3 spells CASSFRAGDTDTQYF. CDR3 nucleotides: TGTGCCAGCAGCTTCCGGGCGGGAGACACAGATACGCAGTATTTT. Supplemented by reference TRBV7-2 and TRBJ2-3, the full variable domain reads GAGVSQSPSNKVTEKGKDVELRCDPISGHTALYWYRQSLGQGLEFLIYFQGNSAPDKSGLPSDRFSAERTGGSVSTLTIQRTQQEDSAVYLCASSFRAGDTDTQYFGPGTRLTVL.

This clone was observed a single time. The J gene is TRBJ2-7, the V gene TRBV5-4; 7 positions agree with TRBD1. Looked up from germline, CDR1 is SGHNT and CDR2 is YYREEE (reference sequence). V trimming: 4 bases; J trimming: 4 bases; junction bases outside the gene matches: 8. This CDR3 spans 14 amino acids. The CDR3 region is CASSLGQWTYEQYF. CDR3 in DNA: TGTGCCAGCAGCCTGGGACAGTGGACGTACGAGCAGTACTTC. The full variable domain, its missing parts supplied by reference TRBV5-4 and TRBJ2-7, is ETGVTQSPTHLIKTRGQQVTLRCSSQSGHNTVSWYQQALGQGPQFIFQYYREEENGRGNFPPRFSGLQFPNYSSELNVNALELDDSALYLCASSLGQWTYEQYFGPGTRLTVT.

This sequence joins TRBV7-2 and TRBJ2-3, with 10 bases lining up with TRBD1. V gave up 1 base and J gave up 8 bases; unmatched junction bases: 6. Germline V lookup: CDR1 SGHTA, CDR2 FQGNSA. The CDR3 has 15 residues. The CDR3 spells CASSLGGTGASTQYF. CDR3 sequence (DNA): TGTGCCAGCAGCTTAGGGGGGACAGGGGCTTCTACGCAGTATTTT.

The chain recombines TRBV27 with TRBJ2-5; D gene ambiguous. The ends were cut back, 6 bases at V and 4 bases at J, with 12 bases in the middle. The germline gives CDR1 MNHEY, CDR2 SMNVEV (reference sequence). The CDR3 runs 13 residues. Here the CDR3 reads CASSPRLRETQYF. The CDR3 nucleotides read TGTGCCAGCAGCCCTAGACTTCGAGAGACCCAGTACTTC.

V and J are TRBV6-5 and TRBJ2-2; 8 positions match TRBD1. CDR3 length equals 15 residues. V lost 7 bases and J lost 4; bases outside the gene matches: 8. Germline CDR1 and CDR2: MNHEY and SVGAGI. CDR3 protein: CASTTQQGGTGELFF. CDR3 nucleotides: TGTGCCAGCACCACCCAACAGGGGGGCACCGGGGAGCTGTTTTTT.

V is TRBV30 and J is TRBJ1-2; perhaps TRBD1 as D (6 bases). Trimming shortened V by 4 bases and J by 3 bases, and 18 bases separated the two germline ends. Germline CDR1 is GTSNPN and CDR2 is SVGIG (reference sequence). CDR3 length: 15 residues. CDR3 nucleotides: TGTGCCTGGAACCCCGCGGGGGGCGCCTACTATGGCTACACCTTC. This codes for CAWNPAGGAYYGYTF. The full variable domain, with the rest looked up from reference TRBV30 and TRBJ1-2, is SQTIHQWPATLVQPVGSPLSLECTVEGTSNPNLYWYRQAAGRGLQLLFYSVGIGQISSEVPQNLSASRPQDRQFILSSKKLLLSDSGFYLCAWNPAGGAYYGYTFGSGTRLTVV.

V usage is TRBV5-5 and J usage is TRBJ1-1; unclear D gene. This CDR3 region has 14 residues. CDR1 and CDR2 (germline): SGHKS, YYEKEE (reference sequence). V lost 3 bases to trimming and J lost 0 bases, with 9 bases between them. The CDR3 bases are TGTGCCAGCAGCTCAGTGGTAATGAACACTGAAGCTTTCTTT. It codes for CASSSVVMNTEAFF.

Worth noting for this clone: The same CDR3 can be traced to other DNA sequences in this sample. Here the CDR3 DNA reads TGCGCCAGCAGCCAACAGAGTTCTAATGAAAAACTGTTTTTT. Encoded protein: CASSQQSSNEKLFF. The chain combines TRBV5-1 with TRBJ1-4; no clear D. Germline lookup yields CDR1 SGHRS and CDR2 YFSETQ. V was shortened by 4 bases and J by 3 bases, with 10 bases between the two germline ends. CDR3 length: 14 amino acids.

V usage is TRBV18 and J usage is TRBJ2-2; 10 bases line up with TRBD2. CDR1 is KGHSH and CDR2 is LQKENI in the germline V gene. The V gene end was trimmed by 3 bases and the J gene end by 5 bases; junction bases not matched to a gene: 6. The CDR3 length is 16 residues. The CDR3 protein is CASSPSGGARTGELFF. CDR3 DNA sequence: TGTGCCAGCTCACCCAGCGGGGGGGCACGAACCGGGGAGCTGTTTTTT.

The chain combines TRBV11-2 with TRBJ2-1; D is perhaps TRBD1 (5 bases). Per germline, CDR1 SGHAT and CDR2 FQNNGV. The V end lost 1 base, the J end lost 0 bases, and 13 bases lay between the germline ends. The CDR3 has 17 residues. The CDR3 DNA sequence: TGTGCCAGCAGCTTAGGACAGTCGATGAGCTCCTACAATGAGCAGTTCTTC. Translated: CASSLGQSMSSYNEQFF.

The gene calls are TRBV9 and TRBJ1-6, with 9 positions matching TRBD1. The CDR3 length is 14 residues. The J segment lost 7 bases and the V segment lost 3 bases, leaving 2 bases of the junction unmatched. Germline CDR1 is SGDLS and CDR2 is YYNGEE. The CDR3 is CASSGQGGNSPLHF. The CDR3 DNA reads as TGTGCCAGCAGCGGACAGGGGGGAAATTCACCCCTCCACTTT.